These 4 T cell receptor beta chains were all obtained from the same sample, sequenced in a study of CD8 T cells in ankylosing spondylitis. One entry per CDR3 protein, called by TCRdb with MiXCR from the 5' RACE reads. The table includes under 300,000 distinct CDR3 sequences, roughly a tenth detected once. Sequences were obtained from blood, either unsorted or a sorted T cell fraction (not recorded which). These receptors all come from a male donor with ankylosing spondylitis or in good health (not recorded which).

This clonotype was counted many times. Written as DNA, the CDR3 is TGTGCCATCAAACTTAGCGGGGGGTACAATGAGCAGTTCTTC. Protein sequence: CAIKLSGGYNEQFF. V is TRBV10-3 and J is TRBJ2-1, with TRBD2 matching over 10 bases. The CDR3 extends over 14 amino acids. V lost 7 bases, J lost 4 bases, and 4 bases stayed unmatched. Germline V gene sequence: CDR1 ENHRY, CDR2 SYGVKD.

This clonotype was found a few times. The chain combines TRBV7-2 with TRBJ1-2; 8 bases match TRBD1. Germline V gene lookup returns CDR1 SGHTA and CDR2 FQGNSA. V shed 5 bases and J 4 bases; nucleotides not matched to a gene: 9. The CDR3 covers 15 residues. The CDR3 sequence: CASSELGQDSYGYTF. The CDR3 bases are TGTGCCAGCAGCGAGTTGGGACAGGATAGCTATGGCTACACCTTC. The whole variable domain, remainder taken from reference TRBV7-2 and TRBJ1-2, is GAGVSQSPSNKVTEKGKDVELRCDPISGHTALYWYRQSLGQGLEFLIYFQGNSAPDKSGLPSDRFSAERTGGSVSTLTIQRTQQEDSAVYLCASSELGQDSYGYTFGSGTRLTVV.

This clonotype appeared many times. The CDR3 sequence is CASSPPGGTDTQYF. Here the CDR3 DNA reads TGTGCCAGCAGTCCCCCAGGGGGCACAGATACGCAGTATTTT. This chain connects TRBV27 to TRBJ2-3, with D perhaps matching TRBD1 (6 bases). Germline V gives CDR1 MNHEY, CDR2 SMNVEV (reference sequence). The V end was cut by 5 bases, the J end by 1 base, with 10 bases between. The CDR3 has 14 residues.

This clonotype has a count of ten or more. CDR3 amino acids: CSGPTGTGGAYEQYF. The CDR3 DNA reads TGCAGTGGCCCAACGGGGACAGGGGGCGCCTACGAGCAGTACTTC. The gene calls are TRBV20-1 and TRBJ2-7; 12 bases map to TRBD1. Germline CDR1 is DFQATT and CDR2 is SNEGSKA (reference sequence). The CDR3 sequence is 15 residues long. Losses at the gene ends were 7 bases for V and 2 bases for J; bases not matched to a gene: 9.